The present T cell receptor beta chain was sequenced within a study of human T cells and chemical hapten exposure. Time point noted: pre-sensitization, week 0. Treatment defined: therapeutic diphenylcyclopropenone sensitization with weekly scalp DPC. Germline V gene lookup returns CDR1 SGDLS and CDR2 YYNGEE. The CDR3 covers 16 residues. V lost 3 bases and J lost 4; bases outside the gene matches: 8. In its sample, this clonotype was seen many times. In TCRdb, the RACE reads were re-called with MiXCR into one record per CDR3 protein. Among 350,000 to 400,000 distinct CDR3 sequences listed, approximately 5% were seen once.

V is TRBV9 and J is TRBJ2-1; 9 positions agree with TRBD2. The clonotype comes from a woman aged 45-65 years with alopecia areata. Some clones in this sample may be carry-over from other donors' samples. Material: whole blood, obtained in connection with sensitization to the hapten diphenylcyclopropenone (DPC). As DNA, the CDR3 is TGTGCCAGCAGCGAGAGCGGGGGGACACCTTACAATGAGCAGTTCTTC. It specifies CASSESGGTPYNEQFF.